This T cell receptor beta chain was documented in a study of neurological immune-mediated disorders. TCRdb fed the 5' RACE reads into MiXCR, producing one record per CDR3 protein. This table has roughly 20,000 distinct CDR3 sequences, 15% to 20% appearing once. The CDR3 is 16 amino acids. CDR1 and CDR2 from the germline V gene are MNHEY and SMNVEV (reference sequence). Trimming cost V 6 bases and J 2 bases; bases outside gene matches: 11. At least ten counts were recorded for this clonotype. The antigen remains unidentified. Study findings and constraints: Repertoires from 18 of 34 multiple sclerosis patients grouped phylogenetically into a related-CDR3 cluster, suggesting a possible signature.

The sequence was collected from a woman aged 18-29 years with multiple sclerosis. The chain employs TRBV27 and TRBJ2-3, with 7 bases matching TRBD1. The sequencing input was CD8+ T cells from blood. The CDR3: CASRRSPGQITDTQYF. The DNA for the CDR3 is TGTGCCAGCAGACGCTCCCCGGGACAGATCACAGATACGCAGTATTTT.